The 19 T cell receptor beta chains given below trace back to one sample, sequenced in a study of control samples from healthy donors and cancer patients. TCRdb keeps only in-frame clones here, not all; method: immunoSEQ multiplex PCR. The data show 70,000 or so clones, with under 90% seen just once and roughly a fifth held by the top ten. Sequenced material: PBMCs. The receptors come from a man aged 60-69 years with lung cancer.

V and J are TRBV19 and TRBJ1-5, with D hard to call. This CDR3 comprises 17 residues. V was trimmed by 5 bases and J by 0 bases, leaving 17 bases between them. The V gene's germline CDR1 is LNHDA and CDR2 SQIVND (reference sequence). CDR3 region: CASSDLYGTYSNQPQHF. For the CDR3, the DNA is TGTGCCAGTAGTGACCTTTATGGAACATATAGCAATCAGCCCCAGCATTTT.

The chain uses TRBV18 and TRBJ1-4, with TRBD1 as a possible D gene (6 bases). Germline loops: CDR1 KGHSH, CDR2 LQKENI. This CDR3 region has 13 residues. V gave up 8 bases and J gave up 4 bases, with 11 bases separating them. CDR3 DNA sequence: TGTGCCAGCGGGGGCGGCCTTAATGAAAAACTGTTTTTT. This codes for CASGGGLNEKLFF.

The rearrangement joins TRBV3-1 (or the pseudogene TRBV3-2) to TRBJ2-3; D not certain. CDR1 LGHDT and CDR2 YNNKEL come from the germline V gene (reference sequence). This CDR3 is built from 12 residues. Trimming took 7 bases from V and 2 from J, leaving 7 bases between them. CDR3 sequence reads: CASNGVTDTQYF. The CDR3 nucleotides are TGTGCCAGCAACGGTGTCACAGATACGCAGTATTTT.

The rearrangement joins TRBV3-1 (or the pseudogene TRBV3-2) to TRBJ2-3, with a tentative D call TRBD1 (6 bases). The CDR3 contains 15 residues. V lost 1 base and J lost 4, with 12 bases in between. The germline CDR1 and CDR2 sequences are LGHDT and YNNKEL (reference sequence). CDR3 sequence: CASSQVQGRSDTQYF. The CDR3 nucleotides are TGTGCCAGCAGCCAAGTACAGGGCCGGTCAGATACGCAGTATTTT.

V is TRBV24-1 and J is TRBJ1-2, with TRBD1 matching over 7 bases. The ends lost 7 bases at V and 1 base at J; junction bases unmatched: 5. From germline, CDR1 is KGHDR and CDR2 SFDVKD. This CDR3 contains 14 residues. The CDR3 nucleotides are TGTGCCACCAGAGCAACAGGGGATAACTATGGCTACACCTTC. This codes for CATRATGDNYGYTF.

The V call is TRBV29-1, the J call TRBJ2-1; 7 bases fit TRBD1. Per the germline V gene, CDR1 is SQVTM and CDR2 is ANQGSEA. The CDR3 consists of 15 residues. Losses at the gene ends were 7 bases for V and 5 bases for J; bases not matched to a gene: 14. The CDR3 loop reads CSAILTGSVDNEQFF. The CDR3 DNA reads as TGCAGCGCTATACTGACAGGGAGTGTGGACAATGAGCAGTTCTTC.

The chain employs TRBV4-2 and TRBJ1-6; perhaps TRBD1 as D (5 bases). V lost 6 bases and J 6 bases, leaving 12 bases between the germline ends. The CDR3 extends over 14 amino acids. The germline V gene encodes CDR1 LGHNA and CDR2 YNFKEQ. This CDR3 is CASRGRQFNSPLHF. In DNA, the CDR3 is TGTGCCAGCAGGGGACGACAGTTTAATTCACCCCTCCACTTT.

This clone has a single count. V usage is TRBV24-1 and J usage is TRBJ1-3; D gene unclear. CDR1 KGHDR and CDR2 SFDVKD come from the germline V gene. This CDR3 has 13 residues. The ends were cut back, 4 bases at V and 8 bases at J, with 11 bases in the middle. CDR3: CATSEGSMDTIYF. DNA for the CDR3: TGTGCCACCAGTGAGGGGTCAATGGACACCATATATTTT.

This chain uses TRBV6-4 with TRBJ2-2; D is perhaps TRBD1 (5 bases). The CDR3 is 16 amino acids. Germline-derived CDR1 and CDR2 are MRHNA and SNTAGT. Trimming pared 3 bases from V and 4 bases from J, leaving 15 bases between. The CDR3 spells CASSERPDSPTGELFF. The CDR3 DNA reads TGTGCCAGCAGTGAAAGGCCCGACAGTCCCACCGGGGAGCTGTTTTTT.

The chain links TRBV27 to TRBJ1-5, with 10 bases fitting TRBD1. This CDR3 region has 17 residues. J was trimmed by 1 base and V by 4 bases; bases with no gene match: 7. The germline V gene has CDR1 MNHEY and CDR2 SMNVEV (reference sequence). CDR3 DNA: TGTGCCAGCAGTTATTCCGGGACAGGGGTGAGCAATCAGCCCCAGCATTTT. This codes for CASSYSGTGVSNQPQHF.

The V gene is TRBV3-1 (or the pseudogene TRBV3-2), the J gene TRBJ1-2; D not certain. V dropped 3 bases and J dropped 5 bases, with 16 bases sitting between them. Germline V gives CDR1 LGHDT, CDR2 YNNKEL (reference sequence). The CDR3 has 15 amino acids. Written as DNA, the CDR3 is TGTGCCAGCAGCCATGGGAGCGGGTTTGAGTATGGCTACACCTTC. It encodes CASSHGSGFEYGYTF.

CDR3 bases: TGCGCCAGCCGGGGGCAAGATACGCAGTATTTT. Its protein product is CASRGQDTQYF. The chain joins TRBV10-1 to TRBJ2-3, with D perhaps given as TRBD1 or TRBD2 (6 bases each). Looked up from germline, CDR1 is WNHNN and CDR2 is SYGVQD (reference sequence). CDR3 length: 11 amino acids. Trimming removed 8 bases at V and 5 bases at J, with 8 bases between.

This chain uses TRBV19 with TRBJ1-4; possibly TRBD1 for D (6 bases). The V end lost 6 bases, the J end lost 3 bases, and 11 bases lay between the germline ends. The CDR3 is made up of 14 amino acids. Germline V lookup: CDR1 LNHDA, CDR2 SQIVND (reference sequence). The CDR3 bases are TGTGCCAGTAGCCCAACAGGGTCTAATGAAAAACTGTTTTTT. This codes for CASSPTGSNEKLFF.

This chain connects TRBV30 to TRBJ1-6; 8 positions agree with TRBD1. Per germline, CDR1 GTSNPN and CDR2 SVGIG (reference sequence). Trimming at V came to 5 bases and at J to 0 bases, leaving 6 bases not matched to a gene. This CDR3 comprises 16 residues. CDR3 DNA sequence: TGTGCCTGGGCCCGACAGGGGAGCTCCTATAATTCACCCCTCCACTTT. It encodes CAWARQGSSYNSPLHF.

The genes are TRBV4-2 and TRBJ2-6, with unresolved D. The CDR3 is 15 amino acids. Germline V lookup: CDR1 LGHNA, CDR2 YNFKEQ. V was pared by 0 bases and J by 1 base, with 4 bases between. The CDR3 here is CASSQDGSGANVLTF. DNA of the CDR3: TGTGCCAGCAGCCAAGACGGGTCTGGGGCCAACGTCCTGACTTTC.

J is TRBJ2-3 and V is TRBV4-1; 9 bases are shared with TRBD2. V lost 5 bases and J lost 6; bases outside the gene matches: 9. The CDR3 covers 15 residues. The V gene's germline CDR1 is MGHRA and CDR2 YSYEKL. In nucleotides, the CDR3 is TGCGCCAGCAGCATGCGGGGGGGCGATGGTGATACGCAGTATTTT. It translates to CASSMRGGDGDTQYF.

This chain joins TRBV3-1 (or the pseudogene TRBV3-2) and TRBJ2-7, with D hard to call. The CDR3 is made up of 13 amino acids. CDR1 is LGHDT and CDR2 is YNNKEL in the germline V gene (reference sequence). V dropped 0 bases and J dropped 6 bases, with 9 bases sitting between them. CDR3: CASSQESWSEQYF. The DNA of the CDR3 is TGTGCCAGCAGCCAAGAGAGCTGGTCCGAGCAGTACTTC.

This clone was picked up one time. V usage is TRBV15 and J usage is TRBJ1-5; D remains unclear. The CDR3 totals 18 residues. Germline lookup yields CDR1 LNHNV and CDR2 YYDKDF (reference sequence). V was cut by 0 bases and J by 0 bases, with 15 bases left in between. In DNA form, the CDR3 reads TGTGCCACCAGCAGAGATTTTACGCTGTCGTATAGCAATCAGCCCCAGCATTTT. Translation: CATSRDFTLSYSNQPQHF.

This chain uses TRBV6-1 with TRBJ1-2; D not certain. This CDR3 has 11 residues. The V gene lost 2 bases and the J gene lost 7 bases, with 5 bases spanning the gap. Germline V gene lookup returns CDR1 MNHNS and CDR2 SASEGT. The CDR3 bases are TGTGCCAGCAGTGAATCCGCTGGCTACACCTTC. Translating it yields CASSESAGYTF.